This T cell receptor beta chain was profiled in a study of early T cells in non-severe SARS-CoV-2 infection (dated by TCRdb to about 2021). With regard to the full study: TCR sequencing used bulk RNA from unsorted whole blood, so alpha and beta chains could not be paired. On the study overall, not on this receptor specifically: VDJdb matching was skewed toward anti-spike CD8 responses, so virus-specific expansions were likely underestimated and private and CD4 specificities were missed.

Looking up the germline V gene yields CDR1 SGHTA and CDR2 FQGNSA. Unmatched junction bases come to 7, with V trimmed by 4 bases and J by 5 bases. The CDR3 spans 14 residues, from the cysteine through the phenylalanine. The only DNA kept is the CDR3, 42 bases in frame from the first base. Set within a cohort of healthcare workers in London, UK, this nested case-control study involved weekly PCR testing of nasopharyngeal swabs along with blood sampling. Between 23 and 31 March 2020, the week of the UK lockdown, healthcare workers were enrolled and then followed up weekly for as long as 16 weeks. About this clonotype itself: Its antigen is not yet known. Per-nucleotide qualities are absent, and no much larger clonotype sits a single base away.

The library came from 5' RACE. Sequencing took place on a NextSeq 500. In the TCR library protocol, unique molecular identifiers were attached to individual cDNA molecules to correct for PCR bias and sequencing error. Both TCR alpha and beta chains were sequenced, and tight co-correlation was observed between alpha and beta sequence abundances in each sample. The original pipeline was this. V gene, J gene and CDR3 annotation of TCR sequences was performed with Decombinator V4. TCRs were defined as expanded if a significant change between any two time points was detected under a Poisson model with p below 0.0001. TCR abundances were normalised to the total number of TCRs sequenced in each sample and reported as counts per million. MAIT TCRs were defined by TRAV1-2 paired with TRAJ12, TRAJ20 or TRAJ33, and iNKT TCRs by TRAV10 paired with TRAJ18. A search of VDJdb, accessed on 1 November 2021, was run for TCRs annotated to CMV, EBV and SARS-CoV-2, with TCRs annotated for multiple antigens excluded. Using fastp at Q25 and MiXCR, TCRdb reprocessed the public reads and kept productive beta chains. Here each entry gathers all rows of one CDR3 protein and keeps the most common genes and DNA. In this record, the V and J calls reflect TCRdb's handling and not the investigators' own analysis. This sample holds 15,000 to 20,000 distinct CDR3 sequences; 4.5% to 6.5% were observed only once. Of the sample, about 6% is held by the ten largest clones.

The V gene is TRBV7-2 and the J gene is TRBJ2-7, and TRBD1 matches 8 of the central bases. The TCR was taken from an adult who was a healthcare worker with PCR-confirmed SARS-CoV-2 infection or an uninfected control (not recorded which). The sample taken for sequencing was whole blood. The CDR3 in this case is CASSSRTGYHEQYF. The nucleotide sequence is TGTGCCAGCAGCTCTAGGACAGGGTACCACGAGCAGTACTTC.